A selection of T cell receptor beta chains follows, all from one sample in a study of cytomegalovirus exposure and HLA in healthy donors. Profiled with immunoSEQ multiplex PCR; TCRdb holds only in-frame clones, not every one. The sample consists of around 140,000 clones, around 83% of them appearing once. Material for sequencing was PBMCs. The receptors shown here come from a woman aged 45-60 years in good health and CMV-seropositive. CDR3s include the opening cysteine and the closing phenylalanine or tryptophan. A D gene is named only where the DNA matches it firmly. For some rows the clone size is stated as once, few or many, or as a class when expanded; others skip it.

DNA: TGTGCCAGCAGCGCACAGGGACGCGGCACTGAAGCTTTCTTT
CDR3: CASSAQGRGTEAFF
V: TRBV7-2
D: .
J: TRBJ1-1
size: .

DNA: TGTGCCAGCAGCCGGCGGTCGGTGGGGGAGCTGTTTTTT
CDR3: CASSRRSVGELFF
V: TRBV11-3
D: .
J: TRBJ2-2
size: .

DNA: TGCGCCAGCAGCCAAGGGACTAGCGGGGGGGAGGGTACGCAGTATTTT
CDR3: CASSQGTSGGEGTQYF
V: TRBV4-3
D: TRBD2
J: TRBJ2-3
size: .

DNA: TGTGCCAGCACCGGAGCTGGCTATGAGCAGTTCTTC
CDR3: CASTGAGYEQFF
V: TRBV5-4
D: .
J: TRBJ2-1
size: .

DNA: TGTGCCAGCAGCTTAGCCCTAACGGAGGATGAGCAGTTCTTC
CDR3: CASSLALTEDEQFF
V: TRBV7-9
D: .
J: TRBJ2-1
size: .

DNA: TGTGCCAGCAGCTTGGTCTCTGCGGGTAACTATGGCTACACCTTC
CDR3: CASSLVSAGNYGYTF
V: TRBV5-4
D: .
J: TRBJ1-2
size: .

DNA: TGTGCCAGCAAAGACAGGCAAATCAGTTGGTGGGCTTTCTTT
CDR3: CASKDRQISWWAFF
V: TRBV19
D: .
J: TRBJ1-1
size: few

DNA: TGTGCCAGCAGCTTAGGCGGAGATACGCAGTATTTT
CDR3: CASSLGGDTQYF
V: TRBV11-2
D: .
J: TRBJ2-3
size: .

DNA: TGTGCCAGCAGCCGTGGGACTAGCGGCACCTACGAGCAGTACTTC
CDR3: CASSRGTSGTYEQYF
V: TRBV9
D: TRBD2
J: TRBJ2-7
size: .

DNA: TGTGCCAGCAGCGAAACTAGCGGGGGTTACACCGGGGAGCTGTTTTTT
CDR3: CASSETSGGYTGELFF
V: TRBV9
D: TRBD2
J: TRBJ2-2
size: .

DNA: TGCGCCAGCAGCTCGGGGACAGCGAGACTGAACACTGAAGCTTTCTTT
CDR3: CASSSGTARLNTEAFF
V: TRBV5-1
D: TRBD1
J: TRBJ1-1
size: .

DNA: TGTGCCAGTATGTGGGGAGTGGGTCAGCCCCAGCATTTT
CDR3: CASMWGVGQPQHF
V: TRBV19
D: .
J: TRBJ1-5
size: .

DNA: TGTGCCAGCAGCCGGACAGGGGAGCGGGCTTTCTTT
CDR3: CASSRTGERAFF
V: TRBV7-3
D: TRBD1
J: TRBJ1-1
size: .

DNA: TGTGCCACCGGGAGTCACTCCTACAATGAGCAGTTCTTC
CDR3: CATGSHSYNEQFF
V: TRBV6-5
D: .
J: TRBJ2-1
size: .

DNA: TGTGCCAGTACCCAGGGGGCGTCTGGCTACACCTTC
CDR3: CASTQGASGYTF
V: TRBV19
D: TRBD1
J: TRBJ1-2
size: .

DNA: TGTGCCAGCAGTTCGCCTGAGAGGGAGCAGTTCTTC
CDR3: CASSSPEREQFF
V: TRBV28
D: .
J: TRBJ2-1
size: .

DNA: TGTGCCAGCAGCGCTTATTCCGTAATGGGCGGGGGGGCGGAGACCCAGTACTTC
CDR3: CASSAYSVMGGGAETQYF
V: TRBV11-1
D: TRBD2
J: TRBJ2-5
size: .

DNA: TGTGCCACCAGCAGGTGGGACTACTCTGGAAACACCATATATTTT
CDR3: CATSRWDYSGNTIYF
V: TRBV15
D: .
J: TRBJ1-3
size: few

DNA: TGCGCCAGCAGCCCCCCCGGGTCCTACAATGAGCAGTTCTTC
CDR3: CASSPPGSYNEQFF
V: TRBV5-1
D: .
J: TRBJ2-1
size: .

DNA: TGTGCCAGTGGGGTAGCGGGTACTGAAAAACTGTTTTTT
CDR3: CASGVAGTEKLFF
V: TRBV19
D: .
J: TRBJ1-4
size: .

DNA: TGTGCCAGCAGCTTAATTCAGGAAGCTTTCTTT
CDR3: CASSLIQEAFF
V: TRBV7-9
D: .
J: TRBJ1-1
size: .

DNA: TGTGCCAGCAGCGCGAGGGGGTCACCCCTCCACTTT
CDR3: CASSARGSPLHF
V: TRBV9
D: .
J: TRBJ1-6
size: once

DNA: TGTGCCAGCAGCAACACAGGGCCCGTCCAAGAGACCCAGTACTTC
CDR3: CASSNTGPVQETQYF
V: TRBV6-1
D: .
J: TRBJ2-5
size: .

DNA: TGTGCCAGTAGTAGGAGGGAGGTCGGTGAAAAACTGTTTTTT
CDR3: CASSRREVGEKLFF
V: TRBV19
D: .
J: TRBJ1-4
size: .

DNA: TGTGCCAGCAGCTCTCTCGCGACAGGAGCCTACGAGCAGTACTTC
CDR3: CASSSLATGAYEQYF
V: TRBV7-8
D: .
J: TRBJ2-7
size: few

DNA: TGTGCCAGTAGTGTGCTCGGGGGTGGCTTCGACGAGCAGTACTTC
CDR3: CASSVLGGGFDEQYF
V: TRBV19
D: .
J: TRBJ2-7
size: .

DNA: TGTGCCAGCAGTGAGGGGACTAGCAGAGATACGCAGTATTTT
CDR3: CASSEGTSRDTQYF
V: TRBV2
D: TRBD2
J: TRBJ2-3
size: .

DNA: TGTGCCAGCAGTTTCTGGACAGGGGGTCCGGGACTTAACTACGAGCAGTACTTC
CDR3: CASSFWTGGPGLNYEQYF
V: TRBV28
D: TRBD1
J: TRBJ2-7
size: .

DNA: TGTGCCAGCAGCTCTCTGGGACACCTTACAGGGCAGTTCTTC
CDR3: CASSSLGHLTGQFF
V: TRBV7-3
D: .
J: TRBJ2-1
size: .

DNA: TGTGCCAGCAGTGAATGGCGGCAGACTTATCAGCCCCAGCATTTT
CDR3: CASSEWRQTYQPQHF
V: TRBV6-1
D: .
J: TRBJ1-5
size: few

DNA: TGTGCCAGCAGCCCTGGGTCAGGGCCAGGGGACTTC
CDR3: CASSPGSGPGDF
V: TRBV7-9
D: .
J: TRBJ2-7
size: .

DNA: TGCGCCAGCAGCCAAGTGGCGGGAGGGAACTACGAGCAGTACTTC
CDR3: CASSQVAGGNYEQYF
V: TRBV4-1
D: TRBD2
J: TRBJ2-7
size: .

DNA: TGTGCCAGCAGCTTAGAGTTAGCGGAAGAGACCCAGTACTTC
CDR3: CASSLELAEETQYF
V: TRBV7-2
D: .
J: TRBJ2-5
size: .

DNA: TGTGCCACCCGTGGTTGGGCCAGAAACACCATATATTTT
CDR3: CATRGWARNTIYF
V: TRBV7-3
D: .
J: TRBJ1-3
size: once

DNA: TGTGCCAGCAGCTTGGAAGGGGGCGGTGTCCAGCCCCAGCATTTT
CDR3: CASSLEGGGVQPQHF
V: TRBV5-5
D: TRBD1
J: TRBJ1-5
size: few

DNA: TGCGCCAGCAGCTTGGCGGGACTAGCGGAGACCCAGTACTTC
CDR3: CASSLAGLAETQYF
V: TRBV5-1
D: TRBD2
J: TRBJ2-5
size: .

DNA: TGTGCCAGCAGCTTTTTAGGGACAGGAGACACCACAGATACGCAGTATTTT
CDR3: CASSFLGTGDTTDTQYF
V: TRBV13
D: TRBD1
J: TRBJ2-3
size: .

DNA: TGCGCCAGCAGCTCGACTTCCGGGACAGGGGTCAATGAGCAGTTCTTC
CDR3: CASSSTSGTGVNEQFF
V: TRBV5-1
D: TRBD1
J: TRBJ2-1
size: .

DNA: TGTGCCAGCAGCCCCGTCGACGGGGGGAGCAATCAGCCCCAGCATTTT
CDR3: CASSPVDGGSNQPQHF
V: TRBV7-8
D: .
J: TRBJ1-5
size: .

DNA: TGCGCCAGCAGCTTGGGACTAGCGGCTGAAGAGACCCAGTACTTC
CDR3: CASSLGLAAEETQYF
V: TRBV5-1
D: TRBD2
J: TRBJ2-5
size: .

DNA: TGTGCCAGCAGTACCCGGACAGGCCACACAGATACGCAGTATTTT
CDR3: CASSTRTGHTDTQYF
V: TRBV27
D: TRBD1
J: TRBJ2-3
size: .

DNA: TGTGCCAGCAGCCCTATCGGCGGTGTCAGGGGGCGGACCGGGGAGCTGTTTTTT
CDR3: CASSPIGGVRGRTGELFF
V: TRBV7-3
D: TRBD1
J: TRBJ2-2
size: .

DNA: TGTGCCAGCAGTTTCCGACAGGAGAACACTGAAGCTTTCTTT
CDR3: CASSFRQENTEAFF
V: TRBV6-5
D: .
J: TRBJ1-1
size: .

DNA: TGTGCCAGCTCACCACGGGGGGGCTCTGGGGCCAACGTCCTGACTTTC
CDR3: CASSPRGGSGANVLTF
V: TRBV18
D: TRBD2
J: TRBJ2-6
size: once

DNA: TGTGCCAGCAGCTCGGGACTGAGCACAGATACGCAGTATTTT
CDR3: CASSSGLSTDTQYF
V: TRBV7-3
D: .
J: TRBJ2-3
size: .

DNA: TGTGCCAGCACCTGGGGACAGTCAGCAACTAATGAAAAACTGTTTTTT
CDR3: CASTWGQSATNEKLFF
V: TRBV6-6
D: TRBD1
J: TRBJ1-4
size: .

DNA: TGTGCCAGTAGTAAAACACAGGGTTCCTACGAGCAGTACTTC
CDR3: CASSKTQGSYEQYF
V: TRBV19
D: .
J: TRBJ2-7
size: .

DNA: TGTGCCAGCAGTTTAGTACAGGGGGCACGCGGAACAGATACGCAGTATTTT
CDR3: CASSLVQGARGTDTQYF
V: TRBV27
D: TRBD1
J: TRBJ2-3
size: once

DNA: TGTGCCAGCAGCTTGGCCGGGTCGCCGACTAACTATGGCTACACCTTC
CDR3: CASSLAGSPTNYGYTF
V: TRBV7-8
D: .
J: TRBJ1-2
size: once

DNA: TGTGCCAGCAGCCCGCGAGTCTTACCGAACACTGAAGCTTTCTTT
CDR3: CASSPRVLPNTEAFF
V: TRBV5-4
D: .
J: TRBJ1-1
size: .